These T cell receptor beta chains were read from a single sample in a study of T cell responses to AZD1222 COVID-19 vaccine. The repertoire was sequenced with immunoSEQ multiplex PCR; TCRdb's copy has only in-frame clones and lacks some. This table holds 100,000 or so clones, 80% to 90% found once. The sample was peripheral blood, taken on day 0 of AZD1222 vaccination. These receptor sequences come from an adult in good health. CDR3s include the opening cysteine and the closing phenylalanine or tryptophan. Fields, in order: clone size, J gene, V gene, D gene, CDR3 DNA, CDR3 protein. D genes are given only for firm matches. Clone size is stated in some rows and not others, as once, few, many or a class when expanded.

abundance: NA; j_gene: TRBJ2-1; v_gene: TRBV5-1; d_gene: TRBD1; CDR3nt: TGCGCCAGCAGCAAGGGACAGGAAGGGAATGAGCAGTTCTTC; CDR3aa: CASSKGQEGNEQFF
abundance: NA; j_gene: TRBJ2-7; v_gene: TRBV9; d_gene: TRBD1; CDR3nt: TGTGCCAGCAGCGTAGAAGTCAGGGGGTACGAGCAGTACTTC; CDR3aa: CASSVEVRGYEQYF
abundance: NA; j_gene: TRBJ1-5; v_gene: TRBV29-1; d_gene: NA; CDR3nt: TGCAGCGTTGACTCAGGCTCGGGGCAGCCCCAGCATTTT; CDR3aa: CSVDSGSGQPQHF
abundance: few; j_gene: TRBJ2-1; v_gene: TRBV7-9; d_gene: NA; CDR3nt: TGTGCCAGCAGCTTAGGCAACTACAATGAGCAGTTCTTC; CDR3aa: CASSLGNYNEQFF
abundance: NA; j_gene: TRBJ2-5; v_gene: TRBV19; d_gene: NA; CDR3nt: TGTGCCAGTAGTATAGATGGGACAGAGACCCAGTACTTC; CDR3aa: CASSIDGTETQYF
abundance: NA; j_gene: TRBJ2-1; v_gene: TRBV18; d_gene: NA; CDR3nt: TGTGCCAGCTCACCATCTGGGATCGCGGCCTACAATGAGCAGTTCTTC; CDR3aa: CASSPSGIAAYNEQFF
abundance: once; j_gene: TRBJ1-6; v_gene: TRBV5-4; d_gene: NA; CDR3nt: TGTGCCAGCAGCTTGGAACAGGGTGGCTCACCCCTCCACTTT; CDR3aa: CASSLEQGGSPLHF
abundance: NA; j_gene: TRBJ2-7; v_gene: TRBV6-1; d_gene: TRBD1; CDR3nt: TGTGCCAGCAGTGAAGGGGACAGCTCCTACGAGCAGTACTTC; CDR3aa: CASSEGDSSYEQYF
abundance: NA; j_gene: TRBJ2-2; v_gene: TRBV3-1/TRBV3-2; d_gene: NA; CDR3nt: TGTGCCAGCAGCCAAGGGATAATAACCGGGGAGCTGTTTTTT; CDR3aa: CASSQGIITGELFF
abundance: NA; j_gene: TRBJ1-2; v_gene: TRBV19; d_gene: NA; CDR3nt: TGTGCCAGTAGTATCAGCGGAGGCTACACCTTC; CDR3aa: CASSISGGYTF
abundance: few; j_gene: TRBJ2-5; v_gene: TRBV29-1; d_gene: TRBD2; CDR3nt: TGCAGCGGTCAACTAGCGGGGGAGAAAGAGACCCAGTACTTC; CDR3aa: CSGQLAGEKETQYF
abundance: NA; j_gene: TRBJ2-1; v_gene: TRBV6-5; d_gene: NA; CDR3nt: TGTGCCAGCGGAGGTTTTGAGCAGTTCTTC; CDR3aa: CASGGFEQFF
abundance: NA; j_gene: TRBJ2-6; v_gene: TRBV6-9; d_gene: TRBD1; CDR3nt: TGTGCCAGCAACCACCGGGACAGGGGAGGATCTGGGGCCAACGTCCTGACTTTC; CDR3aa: CASNHRDRGGSGANVLTF
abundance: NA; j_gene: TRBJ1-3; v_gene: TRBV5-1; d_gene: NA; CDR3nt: TGCGCCAGCAGCTTGCGGGTTTCTGGAAACACCATATATTTT; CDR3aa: CASSLRVSGNTIYF
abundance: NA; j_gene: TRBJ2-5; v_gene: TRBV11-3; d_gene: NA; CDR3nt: TGTGCCAGCAGCTCGAGAGGCGAGCAAGAGACCCAGTACTTC; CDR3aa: CASSSRGEQETQYF
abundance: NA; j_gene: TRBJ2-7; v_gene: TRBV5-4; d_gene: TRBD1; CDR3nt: TGTGCCAGCAGCTTGGCCGGGACAGGGGGTTACGAGCAGTACTTC; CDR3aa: CASSLAGTGGYEQYF
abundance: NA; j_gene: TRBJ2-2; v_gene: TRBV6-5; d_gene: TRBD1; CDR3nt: TGTGCCAGCAGGACCGGGACAGTGACCGGGGAGCTGTTTTTT; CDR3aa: CASRTGTVTGELFF
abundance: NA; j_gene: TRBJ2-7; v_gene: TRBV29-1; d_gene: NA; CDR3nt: TGCAGCGTCCCACTCTTAGGGGAGCAGTACTTC; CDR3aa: CSVPLLGEQYF
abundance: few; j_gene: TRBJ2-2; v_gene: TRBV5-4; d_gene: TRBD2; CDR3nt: TGTGCCAGCAGCTTGAGTAGCGGGAGGAACACCGGGGAGCTGTTTTTT; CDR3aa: CASSLSSGRNTGELFF
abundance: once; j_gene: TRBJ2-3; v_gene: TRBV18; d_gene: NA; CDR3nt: TGTGCCAGCTCACCATATGAGTGGGGGATCACAGATACGCAGTATTTT; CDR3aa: CASSPYEWGITDTQYF
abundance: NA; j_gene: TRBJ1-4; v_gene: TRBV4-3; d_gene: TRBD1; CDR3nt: TGCGCCAGCAGCCAAGGGTCCCACAGGGGGTCTAATGAAAAACTGTTTTTT; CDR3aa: CASSQGSHRGSNEKLFF
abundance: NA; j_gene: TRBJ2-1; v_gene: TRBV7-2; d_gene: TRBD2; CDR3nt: TGTGCCAGCAGCTTAGTTCCTCGGGGGGTGGACAATGAGCAGTTCTTC; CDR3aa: CASSLVPRGVDNEQFF
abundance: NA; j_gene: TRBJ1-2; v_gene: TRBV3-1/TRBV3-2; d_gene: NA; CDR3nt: TGTGCCAGCAGCCATGGGGAGGAGGGCTACACCTTC; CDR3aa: CASSHGEEGYTF